Below are 16 T cell receptor beta chains sequenced from a single sample in a study of spatial heterogeneity in lung cancer. Study results and limitations: For expanded intratumoral alpha and beta TCRs, counts tracked tumor mutation counts.

Documented time point: sample taken at primary tumor resection. TCRdb re-analysed the 5' RACE reads in MiXCR, keeping a single row per CDR3 protein. This table holds 12,000 or so distinct CDR3 sequences, roughly 14% found once. The antigens for these receptors are not known. Sequencing used lung tumor tissue, obtained at surgery. The receptors shown here come from a male donor with early-stage non-small cell lung cancer.

Relative to its sample, this clonotype is medium-sized. The V and J genes are TRBV20-1 and TRBJ2-1, with D unclear. CDR3 length: 12 residues. The germline V and J ends were trimmed by 0 bases and 9 bases, with 9 bases remaining between them. The germline V gene has CDR1 DFQATT and CDR2 SNEGSKA (reference sequence). This CDR3 is CSAREWKGEQFF. The CDR3 DNA sequence: TGCAGTGCTAGAGAGTGGAAGGGTGAGCAGTTCTTC.

This clonotype ranks as medium-sized. The chain links TRBV19 to TRBJ2-7; D remains unclear. This CDR3 spans 14 amino acids. CDR1 and CDR2 (germline): LNHDA, SQIVND (reference sequence). V was shortened by 3 bases and J by 2 bases, with 11 bases between the two germline ends. The CDR3 is CASSILGETYEQYF. The CDR3 DNA reads TGTGCCAGTAGTATCCTCGGCGAAACCTACGAGCAGTACTTC.

This clonotype was observed a handful of times. V gene TRBV20-1 combines with J gene TRBJ2-7; D is perhaps TRBD2 (6 bases). The CDR3 loop spans 11 amino acids. Germline assignment: CDR1 DFQATT and CDR2 SNEGSKA (reference sequence). Between the trimmed V and J ends, which lost 7 bases and 7 bases, there was a span of 14 bases. The CDR3: CSGTEGREQYF. In DNA form, the CDR3 reads TGCAGTGGGACGGAGGGGAGGGAGCAGTACTTC.

This clonotype was observed at least ten times. This sequence joins TRBV5-1 and TRBJ2-3, with 10 bases lining up with TRBD2. The CDR3 has 16 residues. From germline, CDR1 is SGHRS and CDR2 YFSETQ. V trimming: 0 bases; J trimming: 1 base; junction bases outside the gene matches: 2. CDR3 amino acids: CASSLGLAGGTDTQYF. The CDR3 DNA follows: TGCGCCAGCAGCTTGGGTCTAGCGGGAGGCACAGATACGCAGTATTTT.

In its sample, this clonotype ranks as medium-sized. This sequence joins TRBV28 and TRBJ1-2, with D perhaps TRBD1 (5 bases). The CDR3 spans 12 residues. V shed 7 bases and J shed 3 bases, with 9 bases lying between them. Germline V gene sequence: CDR1 MDHEN, CDR2 SYDVKM. The CDR3 is CASKQGYYGYTF. Written as DNA, the CDR3 is TGTGCCAGCAAGCAGGGATACTATGGCTACACCTTC.

This clonotype is labeled medium-sized. The CDR3 region has the DNA TGTGCCAGCAGTTTTCTCTCCGAAGCTTTCTTT. This sequence encodes CASSFLSEAFF. V is TRBV12-3 or TRBV12-4 and J is TRBJ1-1; no clear D gene. The CDR3 spans 11 residues. V was cut by 3 bases and J by 8 bases, with 7 bases left in between.

Within the sample, this clonotype is medium-sized. The gene calls are TRBV7-9 and TRBJ1-2, with D tentatively TRBD1 (5 bases). Trimming took off 1 base at V and 3 bases at J, with 12 bases between the two ends. Germline-derived CDR1 and CDR2 are SEHNR and FQNEAQ (reference sequence). The CDR3 is made up of 15 amino acids. CDR3 bases: TGTGCCAGCAGCTTAGATGGCAGGGCGCACTATGGCTACACCTTC. It translates to CASSLDGRAHYGYTF. The whole variable domain, filled in from reference TRBV7-9 and TRBJ1-2, reads DTGVSQNPRHKITKRGQNVTFRCDPISEHNRLYWYRQTLGQGPEFLTYFQNEAQLEKSRLLSDRFSAERPKGSFSTLEIQRTEQGDSAMYLCASSLDGRAHYGYTFGSGTRLTVV.

In its sample, this clonotype was seen a few times. The chain employs TRBV20-1 and TRBJ2-7, with 8 bases identical to TRBD1. The V gene's germline CDR1 is DFQATT and CDR2 SNEGSKA (reference sequence). The CDR3 runs to 14 residues. V was clipped by 3 bases and J by 0 bases; unmatched bases: 4. DNA for the CDR3: TGCAGTGCTAGTGGGGACAGGAGCTCCTACGAGCAGTACTTC. Translating gives CSASGDRSSYEQYF.

Many counts were recorded for this clonotype. This chain links TRBV3-1 with TRBJ2-5; 9 positions match TRBD1. CDR1 is LGHDT and CDR2 is YNNKEL in the germline V gene (reference sequence). This CDR3 contains 18 residues. Trimming cost V 3 bases and J 2 bases; bases outside gene matches: 13. The CDR3 sequence: CASSHRLGTGRVQETQYF. CDR3 DNA sequence: TGTGCCAGCAGCCACCGTCTCGGGACAGGGAGAGTTCAAGAGACCCAGTACTTC.

The CDR3 reads CASSTRPDGHYGYTF. The CDR3 region has the DNA TGTGCCAGCAGCACCCGTCCGGACGGACACTATGGCTACACCTTC. The rearrangement uses TRBV11-2 and TRBJ1-2; D uncertain. This CDR3 has 15 amino acids. The germline CDR1 and CDR2 sequences are SGHAT and FQNNGV. Trimming cost V 5 bases and J 3 bases, with 16 bases left between them.

Ten or more counts support this clonotype. V is TRBV6-5 and J is TRBJ1-5; D may be TRBD1 (6 bases). With 6 bases removed from V and 4 bases from J, the gap between germline ends came to 16 bases. This CDR3 is built from 15 residues. CDR1 MNHEY and CDR2 SVGAGI come from the germline V gene. CDR3 region: CASRPPGHRNQPQHF. The CDR3 DNA follows: TGTGCCAGCAGGCCCCCGGGACACCGTAATCAGCCCCAGCATTTT.

This clonotype was detected many times. The V call is TRBV12-3 or TRBV12-4, the J call TRBJ2-4; the D gene could be TRBD1 or TRBD2 (6 bases each). The CDR3 length is 15 residues. The V end was cut by 5 bases, the J end by 3 bases, with 14 bases between. The CDR3 sequence is CASSPAGEVKNIQYF. In DNA, the CDR3 is TGTGCCAGCAGTCCTGCAGGGGAGGTCAAAAACATTCAGTACTTC.

This chain's CDR3 is CASSLIGSAVEAFF. The DNA of the CDR3 is TGTGCCAGCAGTTTGATCGGGTCCGCTGTTGAAGCTTTCTTT. The chain combines TRBV12-3 or TRBV12-4 with TRBJ1-1, with D unresolved. The CDR3 sequence is 14 residues long. The V end lost 3 bases, the J end lost 7 bases, and 15 bases lay between the germline ends.

The sample holds many counts of this clonotype. DNA of the CDR3: TGTGCCAGCAGCTTAACGTACCAAGAGACCCAGTACTTC. Its protein product is CASSLTYQETQYF. V gene TRBV7-2 combines with J gene TRBJ2-5; D not certain. Germline values: CDR1 SGHTA, CDR2 FQGNSA. CDR3 length: 13 amino acids. V was pared by 2 bases and J by 0 bases, with 4 bases between.

The rearrangement joins TRBV10-3 to TRBJ2-3; TRBD2 agrees at 12 bases. Trimming at V came to 10 bases and at J to 5 bases, leaving 7 bases not matched to a gene. Per the germline V gene, CDR1 is ENHRY and CDR2 is SYGVKD. The CDR3 spans 14 residues. CDR3 protein: CATASGRAGDTQYF. Written as DNA, the CDR3 is TGTGCCACCGCTAGCGGGAGGGCCGGAGATACGCAGTATTTT.

This clonotype showed up many times. The J gene is TRBJ2-5, the V gene TRBV5-1, with 12 positions matching TRBD2. After removal of 0 bases from V and 1 base from J, the junction contained 1 base not matched to a gene. This CDR3 comprises 16 residues. Germline V lookup: CDR1 SGHRS, CDR2 YFSETQ. The CDR3 region has the DNA TGCGCCAGCAGCTTGGGGACTAGCGGGACCCAAGAGACCCAGTACTTC. It translates to CASSLGTSGTQETQYF.